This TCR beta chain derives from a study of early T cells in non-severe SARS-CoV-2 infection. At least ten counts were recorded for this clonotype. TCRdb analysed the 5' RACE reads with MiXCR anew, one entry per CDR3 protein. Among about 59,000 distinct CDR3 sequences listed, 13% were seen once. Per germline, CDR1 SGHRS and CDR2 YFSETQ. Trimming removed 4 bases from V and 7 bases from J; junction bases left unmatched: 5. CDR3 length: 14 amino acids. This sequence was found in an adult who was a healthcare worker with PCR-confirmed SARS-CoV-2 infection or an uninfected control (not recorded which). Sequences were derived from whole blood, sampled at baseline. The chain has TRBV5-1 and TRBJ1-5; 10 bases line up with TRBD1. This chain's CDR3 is CASSTGQGVQPQHF. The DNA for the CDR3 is TGCGCCAGCAGCACCGGACAGGGGGTACAGCCCCAGCATTTT. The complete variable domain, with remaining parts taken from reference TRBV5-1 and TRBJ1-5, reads KAGVTQTPRYLIKTRGQQVTLSCSPISGHRSVSWYQQTPGQGLQFLFEYFSETQRNKGNFPGRFSGRQFSNSRSEMNVSTLELGDSALYLCASSTGQGVQPQHFGDGTRLSIL.